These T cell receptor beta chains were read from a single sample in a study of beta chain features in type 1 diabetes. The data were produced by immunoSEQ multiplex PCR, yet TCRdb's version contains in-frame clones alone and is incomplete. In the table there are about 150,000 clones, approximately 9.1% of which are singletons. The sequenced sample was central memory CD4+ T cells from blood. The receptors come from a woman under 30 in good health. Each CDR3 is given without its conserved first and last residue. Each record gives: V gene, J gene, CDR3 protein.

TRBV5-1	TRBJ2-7	ASSPGQETYEQY
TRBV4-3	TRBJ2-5	ASSHRETQY
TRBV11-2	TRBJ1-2	ASSAWDRGGYT
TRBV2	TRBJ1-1	ASTQDGNTEAF
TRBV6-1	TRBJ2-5	ASSLGTGIETQY
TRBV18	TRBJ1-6	ASSPYTGGRNSPLH
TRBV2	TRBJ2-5	ATGTVGETQY
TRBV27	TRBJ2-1	ASSFGTSGGNPYNEQF
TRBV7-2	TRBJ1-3	ASSLDRAGNTIY
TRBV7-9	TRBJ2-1	ASSLVSYNEQF
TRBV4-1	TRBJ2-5	ASSLTHQETQY
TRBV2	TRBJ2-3	ASRGPEPTDTQY
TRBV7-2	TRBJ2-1	ASSPQAHGRGGEQF
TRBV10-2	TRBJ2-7	ASSEIRTAFSYEQY
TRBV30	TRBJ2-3	AVIAGSTDTQY
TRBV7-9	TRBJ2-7	ASSTVPYEQY
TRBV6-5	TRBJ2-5	ASSRDSGETQY
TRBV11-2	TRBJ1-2	ASSFGTGGGYGYT
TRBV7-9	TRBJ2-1	ASSLTKRGGDEQF
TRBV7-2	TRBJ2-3	ASSLGAGAGGTQY
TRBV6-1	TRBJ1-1	ASAWGRNTEAF
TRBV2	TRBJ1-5	ASRTPKAQGAHQPQH
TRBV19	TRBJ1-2	ASSMDRDGGGYT
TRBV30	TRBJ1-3	AWSTSGNTIY
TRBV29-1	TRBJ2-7	SVVYGSRYEQY
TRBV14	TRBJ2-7	ASSQTWTSYEQY
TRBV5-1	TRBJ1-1	ASSLPGGGMNTEAF
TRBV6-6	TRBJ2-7	ASSASGIYEQY
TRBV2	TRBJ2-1	ASLMTSGSNEQF
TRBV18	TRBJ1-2	ASSLQDRPHGGYT
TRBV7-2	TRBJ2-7	ASSFSIAGAFYEQY
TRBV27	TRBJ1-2	ASSFGGAGGYT
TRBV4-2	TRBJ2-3	ASSLRGAWEGTDTQY
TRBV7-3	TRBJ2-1	ASSLNVRGSSYNEQF
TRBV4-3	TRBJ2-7	ASSQVSSGFQY
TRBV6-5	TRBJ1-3	ASGQGTGNTIY
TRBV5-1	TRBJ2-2	ASSSLAGGLTGELF
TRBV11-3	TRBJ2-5	ASSLAKETQY
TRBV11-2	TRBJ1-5	ASSFGDRGWNQPQH
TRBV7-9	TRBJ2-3	ASSPGQGKNTQY
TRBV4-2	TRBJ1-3	ASSQENSYSGNTIY
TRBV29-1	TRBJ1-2	SVTGGYGYT
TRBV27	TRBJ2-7	ASSDRGVTYEQY
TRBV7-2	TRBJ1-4	ASSLLVWGEATNEKLF
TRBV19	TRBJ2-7	ASSTVPSGSGQY
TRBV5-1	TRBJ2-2	ASSLSSGGMTGELF
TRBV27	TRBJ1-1	ASSPDRGIGMNTEAF
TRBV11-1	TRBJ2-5	ASSPGQGETQY
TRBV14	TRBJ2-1	ASSRGGLPYNEQF
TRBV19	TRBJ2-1	ASSTSGTGGLGEQF
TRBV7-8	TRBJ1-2	ASSLYPGAANYGYT
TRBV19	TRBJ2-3	ASGTGTRNTQY
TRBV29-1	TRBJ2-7	SVVGQGGDEQY
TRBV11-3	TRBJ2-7	ASSSLGLVGYEQY